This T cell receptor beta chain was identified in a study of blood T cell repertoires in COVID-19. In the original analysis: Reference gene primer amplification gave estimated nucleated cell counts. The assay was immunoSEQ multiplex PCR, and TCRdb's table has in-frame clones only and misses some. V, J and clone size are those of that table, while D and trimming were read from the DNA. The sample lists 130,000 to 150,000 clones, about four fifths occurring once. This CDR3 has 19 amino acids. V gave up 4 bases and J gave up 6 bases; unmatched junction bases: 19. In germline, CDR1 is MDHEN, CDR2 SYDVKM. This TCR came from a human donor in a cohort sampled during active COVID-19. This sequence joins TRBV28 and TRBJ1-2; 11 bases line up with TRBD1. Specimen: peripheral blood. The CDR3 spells CASSWDRGTWAPPDHGYTF. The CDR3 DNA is TGTGCCAGCAGTTGGGACAGGGGGACGTGGGCACCTCCCGACCATGGCTACACCTTC.